Below, 10 T cell receptor beta chains from the same sample are listed, as sequenced in a study of blood T cell repertoires in COVID-19. Produced via immunoSEQ multiplex PCR; TCRdb's table is partial and in-frame only. The sample gives tens of thousands of clones, more than 75% of which show up once; roughly 15% is in the top ten. The sequenced sample consisted of peripheral blood. Receptors were obtained from a woman in her seventies with acute or convalescent COVID-19.

The chain couples TRBV6-5 to TRBJ2-1, with 10 bases identical to TRBD2. CDR1 and CDR2 from the germline V gene are MNHEY and SVGAGI. V lost 5 bases to trimming and J lost 7 bases; unmatched junction nucleotides: 8. This CDR3 region has 15 residues. This CDR3 reads CASSLAGAPLNEQFF. CDR3 in DNA: TGTGCCAGCAGTCTAGCGGGAGCCCCCCTGAATGAGCAGTTCTTC.

The genes are TRBV27 and TRBJ2-5; TRBD1 aligns across 9 bases. Germline assignment: CDR1 MNHEY and CDR2 SMNVEV (reference sequence). V trimming: 3 bases; J trimming: 5 bases; junction bases outside the gene matches: 7. This CDR3 has 15 amino acids. The CDR3 spells CASSFGQGLYETQYF. DNA of the CDR3: TGTGCCAGCAGTTTCGGACAGGGGCTTTACGAGACCCAGTACTTC.

The chain recombines TRBV18 with TRBJ1-2; TRBD1 agrees at 9 bases. V dropped 6 bases and J dropped 3; count of bases not matched to a gene: 5. Germline CDR1 is KGHSH and CDR2 is LQKENI. CDR3 size: 14 residues. This CDR3 reads CASSETGGYYGYTF. CDR3 coding DNA: TGTGCCAGCTCTGAGACAGGGGGATACTATGGCTACACCTTC.

This clone was observed once. The V call is TRBV7-2, the J call TRBJ2-7; TRBD1 aligns across 9 bases. The CDR3 covers 15 residues. The V gene's germline CDR1 is SGHTA and CDR2 FQGNSA. V lost 0 bases to trimming and J lost 2 bases; unmatched junction nucleotides: 2. As DNA, the CDR3 is TGTGCCAGCAGCTTAGCCGGGACAGGGACCTACGAGCAGTACGTC. The encoded protein is CASSLAGTGTYEQYV.

The chain uses TRBV28 and TRBJ2-7; 10 bases are a match to TRBD1. Germline-derived CDR1 and CDR2 are MDHEN and SYDVKM. The V and J ends lost 4 bases and 4 bases, in that order; junction bases with no gene match: 4. This CDR3 has 14 residues. The CDR3 DNA sequence: TGTGCCAGCAGTTGGGGGACAGGGGCATACGAGCAGTACGTC. This translates into CASSWGTGAYEQYV.

The chain couples TRBV19 to TRBJ2-3; the D gene is possibly TRBD1 (6 bases). The CDR3 contains 16 residues. V was clipped by 6 bases and J by 0 bases, with 16 bases between them. The V gene's germline CDR1 is LNHDA and CDR2 SQIVND (reference sequence). The CDR3 coding sequence is TGTGCCAGTAGCACGGGACAACTCCCGAGCACAGATACGCAGTATTTT. Translating gives CASSTGQLPSTDTQYF. The variable domain in full, with the rest retrieved from reference TRBV19 and TRBJ2-3, is DGGITQSPKYLFRKEGQNVTLSCEQNLNHDAMYWYRQDPGQGLRLIYYSQIVNDFQKGDIAEGYSVSREKKESFPLTVTSAQKNPTAFYLCASSTGQLPSTDTQYFGPGTRLTVL.

CDR3 nucleotides: TGTGCCAGCAGCTTAGATCGACTACGGACTAGCGGGGTACCCCGGTGGACCCAGTACTTC. This codes for CASSLDRLRTSGVPRWTQYF. The J gene is TRBJ2-5, the V gene TRBV11-2; 12 positions agree with TRBD2. The CDR3 spans 20 residues. Germline CDR1 and CDR2: SGHAT and FQNNGV. The V gene end was trimmed by 0 bases and the J gene end by 7 bases; junction bases not matched to a gene: 18.

V gene TRBV24-1 combines with J gene TRBJ2-5, with 9 bases identical to TRBD2. The CDR3 length is 13 residues. CDR1 is KGHDR, CDR2 SFDVKD, per germline. The ends lost 9 bases at V and 4 bases at J; junction bases unmatched: 5. The CDR3 sequence is CATQTSGSETQYF. Written as DNA, the CDR3 is TGTGCCACCCAGACTAGCGGATCAGAGACCCAGTACTTC.

The chain recombines TRBV20-1 with TRBJ2-1; the D gene is possibly TRBD1 (5 bases). Germline values: CDR1 DFQATT, CDR2 SNEGSKA (reference sequence). The germline V and J ends were trimmed by 5 bases and 7 bases, with 9 bases remaining between them. This CDR3 is built from 11 residues. This CDR3 is CSAPHRNEQFF. CDR3 coding DNA: TGCAGTGCTCCTCACAGGAATGAGCAGTTCTTC.

Comments on this clone: Other DNA sequences of this sample code for an identical CDR3. The rearrangement uses TRBV5-1 and TRBJ2-5; 9 bases map to TRBD2. V was clipped by 4 bases and J by 6 bases; unmatched bases: 7. Per the germline V gene, CDR1 is SGHRS and CDR2 is YFSETQ. The CDR3 sequence is 14 residues long. For the CDR3, the DNA is TGCGCCAGCAGCCCCCTGCGGGGGGGAAAGACCCAGTACTTC. This codes for CASSPLRGGKTQYF.